This T cell receptor (beta chain) derives from a study of molecular identifiers for immune sequencing clone quantification. Study information: With replicates, the RNA of around 20,000 or 100,000 naive CD8 cells was split five ways and four were sequenced.

Preparation of the bulk TCR libraries relied on previously described methods and listed TCR primers. MiXCR, applied by TCRdb to the PCR reads, yields one record per CDR3 protein. The table has about 640,000 distinct CDR3 sequences, 15% to 20% seen once; the top ten hold around 0.86%. CDR1 is SEHNR, CDR2 FQNEAQ, per germline (reference sequence). Trimming cost V 8 bases and J 7 bases; bases outside gene matches: 3. CDR3 length: 13 residues. The sample comprised naive CD8+ T cells from blood, with Jurkat cell RNA spiked in. Subset reported: FACS-sorted CD8+CD4-CCR7+CD45RA+ naive T cells. The TCR sequence derives from a human donor in good health. Some libraries in this study had Jurkat cell RNA spiked in. J is TRBJ2-1 and V is TRBV7-9, with 12 bases that match TRBD2. The CDR3: CASGTSGLNEQFF. CDR3 coding DNA: TGTGCCAGCGGGACTAGCGGGTTAAATGAGCAGTTCTTC.